One sample yielded the 26 T cell receptor beta chains listed below, sequenced in a study of neurological immune-mediated disorders. Each CDR3 protein is one row after TCRdb ran MiXCR on the 5' RACE reads. Altogether tens of thousands of distinct CDR3 sequences are present, around 4.4% being singletons, with the ten largest covering about 3%. Sequenced material: PBMCs. Receptors were obtained from a man aged 45 to 65 with multiple sclerosis.

This clonotype came up many times. J is TRBJ2-3 and V is TRBV5-1; D perhaps matches TRBD2 (6 bases). The germline V gene encodes CDR1 SGHRS and CDR2 YFSETQ. Trimming removed 4 bases at V and 9 bases at J, with 15 bases between. This CDR3 has 13 residues. The chain's CDR3 is CASSNPGASTQYF. The CDR3 bases are TGCGCCAGCAGCAACCCGGGAGCGAGCACGCAGTATTTT.

This clonotype turned up a few times. This clone may be a read error of a much larger clone one base away. In nucleotides, the CDR3 is TGTGCCAGCAGCCAGATATTACGGGAGCTGTTTTTT. This codes for CASSQILRELFF. The chain uses TRBV12-3 or TRBV12-4 and TRBJ2-2; D uncertain. There are 12 residues in the CDR3. V was pared by 6 bases and J by 9 bases, with 11 bases between.

This clonotype showed up many times. The rearrangement joins TRBV11-3 to TRBJ2-6; D not certain. There are 14 residues in the CDR3. The germline V gene encodes CDR1 SGHNT and CDR2 YENEEA. V shed 5 bases and J shed 4 bases, with 9 bases lying between them. The CDR3 loop reads CASSPSPGANVLTF. Here the CDR3 DNA reads TGTGCCAGCAGCCCTTCCCCCGGGGCCAACGTCCTGACTTTC.

This clonotype occurred many times. The chain uses TRBV20-1 and TRBJ1-1, with a weak D call TRBD1 (5 bases). V was cut by 0 bases and J by 9 bases, with 11 bases left in between. Germline CDR1 DFQATT, CDR2 SNEGSKA (reference sequence). This CDR3 is built from 12 residues. This chain's CDR3 is CSARDLEGKAFF. CDR3 in DNA: TGCAGTGCTAGAGATCTCGAGGGGAAAGCTTTCTTT.

This clonotype was seen many times. This rearrangement joins TRBV28 to TRBJ2-7; 8 bases fit TRBD1. This CDR3 region has 15 residues. Per germline, CDR1 MDHEN and CDR2 SYDVKM. V lost 7 bases and J lost 0; bases outside the gene matches: 8. CDR3 amino acids: CASNVPDRASYEQYF. The CDR3, as DNA: TGTGCCAGCAACGTCCCGGACAGGGCCTCCTACGAGCAGTACTTC.

This clonotype was counted ten times or more. One end of the junction fails to match germline, which may point to a read error. V gene TRBV2 combines with J gene TRBJ1-5; the D gene is possibly TRBD1 (6 bases). The CDR3 length is 15 residues. Germline CDR1 SNHLY, CDR2 FYNNEI. The CDR3 sequence is CASRGAQAAGQPQNF. CDR3 DNA sequence: TGTGCCAGCAGGGGGGCGCAGGCCGCAGGTCAGCCCCAGAATTTT.

This clonotype was observed many times. This chain links TRBV6-5 with TRBJ2-3; maybe TRBD1 (5 bases). The ends were cut back, 8 bases at V and 2 bases at J, with 17 bases in the middle. Germline lookup yields CDR1 MNHEY and CDR2 SVGAGI. This CDR3 has 15 residues. CDR3: CASRPRGQITDTQYF. CDR3 sequence (DNA): TGTGCCAGCCGTCCGAGAGGACAAATCACAGATACGCAGTATTTT.

The rearrangement uses TRBV13 and TRBJ2-7; 7 bases agree with TRBD2. In germline, CDR1 is PRHDT, CDR2 FYEKMQ (reference sequence). The CDR3 length is 15 residues. The V segment lost 4 bases and the J segment 3 bases; nucleotides outside the gene matches: 9. CDR3 sequence reads: CASSSRTRGNYEQYF. Here the CDR3 DNA reads TGTGCCAGCAGCTCCAGGACTAGAGGGAACTACGAGCAGTACTTC.

This clonotype was recorded at least ten times. The chain recombines TRBV20-1 with TRBJ2-2; D uncertain. Looked up from germline, CDR1 is DFQATT and CDR2 is SNEGSKA (reference sequence). Trimming cost V 0 bases and J 0 bases, with 8 bases left between them. CDR3 length equals 15 residues. The CDR3 is CSARDRDSNTGELFF. The CDR3 nucleotides read TGCAGTGCTAGAGATAGAGACTCGAACACCGGGGAGCTGTTTTTT.

This clonotype was found many times. V and J are TRBV28 and TRBJ2-3; TRBD2 is a possible D gene (6 bases). This CDR3 has 15 residues. Per the germline V gene, CDR1 is MDHEN and CDR2 is SYDVKM. The germline V and J ends were trimmed by 3 bases and 0 bases, with 10 bases remaining between them. CDR3 in DNA: TGTGCCAGCAGTTTCCGTGGGGGGAGCACAGATACGCAGTATTTT. The encoded protein is CASSFRGGSTDTQYF.

Ten or more counts support this clonotype. The chain carries TRBV20-1 and TRBJ2-1; 9 bases are shared with TRBD2. The CDR3 contains 15 residues. Germline V gives CDR1 DFQATT, CDR2 SNEGSKA (reference sequence). The CDR3: CIPGGGGGRVYEQFF. The CDR3 bases are TGCATCCCCGGGGGAGGGGGCGGGAGGGTCTATGAGCAGTTCTTC.

The table lists this clonotype with many counts. The chain combines TRBV3-1 with TRBJ2-1; tentatively, D is TRBD1 (6 bases). There are 16 residues in the CDR3. V was clipped by 1 base and J by 7 bases, with 17 bases between them. Germline V gene data show CDR1 as LGHDT and CDR2 as YNNKEL (reference sequence). CDR3 sequence (DNA): TGTGCCAGCAGCCAAGTTGGACAGCTCAGCTCTAATGAGCAGTTCTTC. As protein: CASSQVGQLSSNEQFF.

This clonotype showed up just a few times. This chain uses TRBV5-1 with TRBJ2-7; no clear D. The CDR3 extends over 12 amino acids. Trimming pared 1 base from V and 2 bases from J, leaving 4 bases between. Germline values: CDR1 SGHRS, CDR2 YFSETQ. The CDR3 loop reads CASSLSTYEQYF. The CDR3 coding sequence is TGCGCCAGCAGCTTGTCGACCTACGAGCAGTACTTC.

A few counts support this clonotype. This chain links TRBV15 with TRBJ1-5; no reliable D call. This CDR3 has 14 residues. Looked up from germline, CDR1 is LNHNV and CDR2 is YYDKDF (reference sequence). V was clipped by 3 bases and J by 2 bases, with 8 bases between them. The CDR3 nucleotides read TGTGCCACCAGCAGTACACAAGGCAATCAGCCCCAGCATTTT. This encodes CATSSTQGNQPQHF.

At least ten counts were recorded for this clonotype. This sequence joins TRBV5-1 and TRBJ2-1; D remains ambiguous. The CDR3 is made up of 14 amino acids. V was shortened by 0 bases and J by 6 bases, with 10 bases between the two germline ends. The germline V gene has CDR1 SGHRS and CDR2 YFSETQ. CDR3 protein: CASSLVPATNEQFF. DNA of the CDR3: TGCGCCAGCAGCTTGGTCCCAGCCACCAATGAGCAGTTCTTC.

The chain links TRBV11-3 to TRBJ2-7, with 7 bases identical to TRBD1. Losses at the gene ends were 5 bases for V and 2 bases for J; bases not matched to a gene: 6. The CDR3 totals 14 residues. The V gene's germline CDR1 is SGHNT and CDR2 YENEEA. DNA of the CDR3: TGTGCCAGCAGCACCAGACAGGGCCCCTACGAGCAGTACTTC. Amino acid sequence: CASSTRQGPYEQYF.

Ten or more counts support this clonotype. The genes are TRBV28 and TRBJ1-1, with a weak D call TRBD1 (5 bases). The length of the CDR3 is 13 residues. Germline V gene data show CDR1 as MDHEN and CDR2 as SYDVKM. Between the trimmed V and J ends, which lost 7 bases and 1 base, there was a span of 10 bases. This chain's CDR3 is CASTSDKNTEAFF. For the CDR3, the DNA is TGTGCCAGCACCTCGGACAAGAACACTGAAGCTTTCTTT.

This clonotype has a count of ten or more. The chain uses TRBV24-1 and TRBJ2-1, with 7 positions matching TRBD2. Looked up from germline, CDR1 is KGHDR and CDR2 is SFDVKD. Trimming removed 6 bases from V and 9 bases from J; junction bases left unmatched: 13. The CDR3 spans 15 residues. This chain's CDR3 is CATSHPLGRYAEQFF. DNA of the CDR3: TGTGCCACCAGTCACCCTCTCGGGAGGTATGCTGAGCAGTTCTTC.

This clonotype was observed many times. This rearrangement joins TRBV7-2 to TRBJ1-6, with 9 nucleotides matching TRBD1. The germline CDR1 and CDR2 sequences are SGHTA and FQGNSA. The ends lost 7 bases at V and 9 bases at J; junction bases unmatched: 7. This CDR3 contains 14 residues. The CDR3 bases are TGTGCCAGCACCATTCCGGGACAGGGTTCACCCCTCCACTTT. Encoded protein: CASTIPGQGSPLHF.

The sample holds many counts of this clonotype. J is TRBJ2-4 and V is TRBV28; tentative D call: TRBD1 (5 bases). The CDR3 consists of 16 residues. Germline assignment: CDR1 MDHEN and CDR2 SYDVKM. Trimming left V 8 bases short and J 0 bases short, with 17 bases between. CDR3 region: CASPPSTGLAKNIQYF. CDR3 bases: TGTGCCAGCCCACCAAGTACAGGATTAGCCAAAAACATTCAGTACTTC.

This clonotype was detected many times. This chain connects TRBV5-1 to TRBJ2-7, with D maybe TRBD1 (6 bases). In germline, CDR1 is SGHRS, CDR2 YFSETQ. The CDR3 sequence is 14 residues long. The V end was cut by 0 bases, the J end by 5 bases, with 12 bases between. The CDR3 sequence is CASSLEAGVHEQYF. DNA of the CDR3: TGCGCCAGCAGCTTGGAGGCAGGGGTCCACGAGCAGTACTTC.

This clonotype was observed many times. This sequence joins TRBV14 and TRBJ2-6, with D possibly called TRBD1 or TRBD2 (6 bases each). Between the trimmed V and J ends, which lost 4 bases and 0 bases, there was a span of 19 bases. There are 19 residues in the CDR3. Germline V gene data show CDR1 as SGHDN and CDR2 as FVKESK. The CDR3 here is CASSPLGGTLRSGANVLTF. The CDR3 region has the DNA TGTGCCAGCAGCCCGTTGGGCGGGACACTCCGCTCTGGGGCCAACGTCCTGACTTTC.

This clonotype was recorded many times. V is TRBV27 and J is TRBJ1-4; D is possibly TRBD1 (6 bases). Germline V gene data show CDR1 as MNHEY and CDR2 as SMNVEV (reference sequence). There are 15 residues in the CDR3. V lost 2 bases to trimming and J lost 4 bases, with 11 bases between them. The CDR3 loop reads CASSLRRQDNEKLFF. The DNA of the CDR3 is TGTGCCAGCAGTTTAAGGAGACAGGATAATGAAAAACTGTTTTTT.

This clonotype has a count of ten or more. The chain carries TRBV7-8 and TRBJ1-5; 7 bases match TRBD1. Trimming took 5 bases from V and 5 from J; bases not matched to a gene: 9. In germline, CDR1 is SGHVS, CDR2 FQNEAQ. This CDR3 comprises 15 residues. The CDR3 DNA sequence: TGTGCCAGCAGCCCGGACAGGAGAGTGCATCAGCCCCAGCATTTT. It encodes CASSPDRRVHQPQHF.

This clonotype was counted many times. V is TRBV29-1 and J is TRBJ2-2; 7 positions agree with TRBD2. V lost 5 bases and J lost 1; bases outside the gene matches: 4. The CDR3 runs to 14 residues. CDR1 and CDR2 from the germline V gene are SQVTM and ANQGSEA. The CDR3 DNA reads TGCAGCGTTAAGACTAGCCAGAACACCGGGGAGCTGTTTTTT. Translating it yields CSVKTSQNTGELFF.

The CDR3 protein is CASRPGLAVYNEQFF. CDR3 sequence (DNA): TGTGCCAGCAGACCCGGACTAGCGGTCTACAATGAGCAGTTCTTC. The chain carries TRBV13 and TRBJ2-1, with 10 bases fitting TRBD2. The CDR3 sequence is 15 residues long. The trim removed 6 bases at V and 3 bases at J, leaving 5 bases unmatched. Looked up from germline, CDR1 is PRHDT and CDR2 is FYEKMQ (reference sequence).